This paragraph covers one T cell receptor beta chain sequence. What it binds is not known. It was with 60 Vbeta and 13 Jbeta primers that the PCR ran. Method: immunoSEQ multiplex PCR; TCRdb's copy keeps in-frame clones and lacks some. Of some 180,000 clones in the sample, around 70% were seen once. The data derive from a study of cytomegalovirus exposure and HLA in healthy donors. CDR1 is GTSNPN, CDR2 SVGIG, per germline (reference sequence). This CDR3 spans 17 amino acids. Trimming removed 4 bases at V and 0 bases at J, with 19 bases between. Study results and caveats: One later analysis reportedly identified an Asian-associated ancestry cluster that showed fewer N-insertions than the roughly 640-donor mean. In a later analysis, across HLA loci, associated TCR counts were highest for DRB1, lowest for HLA-C.

The sequencing sample was made of PBMCs. The chain combines TRBV30 with TRBJ1-3; D is undetermined. This clonotype was sampled from a male donor in good health and CMV-seronegative. The CDR3 DNA reads TGTGCCTGGACATTTCGATCGAGGGTCTCCTCTGGAAACACCATATATTTT. The encoded protein is CAWTFRSRVSSGNTIYF.